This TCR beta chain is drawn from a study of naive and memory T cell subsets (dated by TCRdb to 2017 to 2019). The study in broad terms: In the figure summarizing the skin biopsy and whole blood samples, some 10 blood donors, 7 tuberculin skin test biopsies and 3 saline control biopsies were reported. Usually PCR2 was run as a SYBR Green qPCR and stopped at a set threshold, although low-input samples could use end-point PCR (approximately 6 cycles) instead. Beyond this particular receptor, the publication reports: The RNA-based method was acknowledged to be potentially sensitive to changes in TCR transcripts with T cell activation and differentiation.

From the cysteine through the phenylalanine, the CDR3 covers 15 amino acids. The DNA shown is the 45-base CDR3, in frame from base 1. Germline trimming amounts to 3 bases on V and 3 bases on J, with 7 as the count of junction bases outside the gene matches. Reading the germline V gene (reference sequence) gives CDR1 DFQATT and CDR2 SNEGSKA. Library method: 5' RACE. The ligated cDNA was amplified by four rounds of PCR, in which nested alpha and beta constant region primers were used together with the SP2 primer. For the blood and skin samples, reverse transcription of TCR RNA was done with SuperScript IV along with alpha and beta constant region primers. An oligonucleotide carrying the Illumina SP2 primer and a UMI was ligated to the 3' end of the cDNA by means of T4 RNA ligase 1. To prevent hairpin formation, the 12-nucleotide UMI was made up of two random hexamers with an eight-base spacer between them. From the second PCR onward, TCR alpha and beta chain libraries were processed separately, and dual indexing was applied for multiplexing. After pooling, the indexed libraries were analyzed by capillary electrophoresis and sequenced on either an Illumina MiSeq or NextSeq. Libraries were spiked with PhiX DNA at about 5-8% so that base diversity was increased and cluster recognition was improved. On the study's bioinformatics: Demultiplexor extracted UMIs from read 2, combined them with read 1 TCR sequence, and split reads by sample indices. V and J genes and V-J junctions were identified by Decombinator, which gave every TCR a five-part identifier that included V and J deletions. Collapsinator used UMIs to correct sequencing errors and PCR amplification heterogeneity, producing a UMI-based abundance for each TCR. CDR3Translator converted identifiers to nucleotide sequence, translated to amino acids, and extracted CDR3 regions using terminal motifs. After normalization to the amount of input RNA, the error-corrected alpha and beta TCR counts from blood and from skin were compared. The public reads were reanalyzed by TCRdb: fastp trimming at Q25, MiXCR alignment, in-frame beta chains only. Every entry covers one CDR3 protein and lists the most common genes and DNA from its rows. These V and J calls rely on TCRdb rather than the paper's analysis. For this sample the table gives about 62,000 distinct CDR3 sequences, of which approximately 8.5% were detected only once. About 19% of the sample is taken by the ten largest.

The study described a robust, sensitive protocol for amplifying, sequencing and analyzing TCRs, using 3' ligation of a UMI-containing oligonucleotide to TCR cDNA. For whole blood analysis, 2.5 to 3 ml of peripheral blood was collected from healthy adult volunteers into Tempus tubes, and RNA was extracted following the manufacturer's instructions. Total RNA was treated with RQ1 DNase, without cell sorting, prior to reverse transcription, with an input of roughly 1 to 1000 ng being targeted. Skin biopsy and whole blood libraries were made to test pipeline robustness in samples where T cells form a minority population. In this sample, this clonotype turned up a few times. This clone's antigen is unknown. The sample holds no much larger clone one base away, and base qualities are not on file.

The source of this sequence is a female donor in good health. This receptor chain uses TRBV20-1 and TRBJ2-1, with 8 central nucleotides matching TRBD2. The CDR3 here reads CSARWSGSIYNEQFF. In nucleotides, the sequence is TGCAGTGCTAGGTGGAGCGGGAGCATCTACAATGAGCAGTTCTTC.